Listed below are T cell receptor beta chains from one sample, sequenced in a study of blood T cells in healthy people across ages. TCRdb reprocessed the 5' RACE reads with MiXCR, giving one entry per CDR3 protein. The sample records roughly 1,000,000 distinct CDR3 sequences, roughly 24% being singletons. This sample was shared with a second study, whose subject was T cells of mothers and their children.

Sequenced: blood. The receptors were gathered from a girl between 2 and 10 years old in good health. Both conserved end residues are part of each CDR3. A D gene is named only where the DNA matches it firmly. For some rows the clone size is stated as once, few or many, or as a class when expanded; others skip it.

J,V,D,size,DNA,CDR3
TRBJ2-3,TRBV12-3/TRBV12-4,TRBD2,.,TGTGCCAGCAGTATAGGAACTAGCGGGAGGGCAACAGATACGCAGTATTTT,CASSIGTSGRATDTQYF
TRBJ1-2,TRBV24-1,TRBD1,.,TGTACCACCAGTGGTAGCGGGACAGGGGACTATGGCTACACCTTC,CTTSGSGTGDYGYTF
TRBJ2-1,TRBV7-3,.,.,TGTGCCAGCAGCTTACGAGGGGACCGTGGTAATGAGCAGTTCTTC,CASSLRGDRGNEQFF
TRBJ2-7,TRBV29-1,.,few,TGCAGCGTGGGCAGGGTCACACTAATCCCCTACGAGCAGTACTTC,CSVGRVTLIPYEQYF
TRBJ2-6,TRBV6-6,.,few,TGTGCCAGCAGTTACGCGTCAGCTGGGGCCAACGTCCTGACTTTC,CASSYASAGANVLTF
TRBJ1-2,TRBV5-8,.,.,TGTGCCAGCAGCTTGGCCCGCAATTATGGCTACACCTTC,CASSLARNYGYTF
TRBJ1-3,TRBV7-9,.,few,TGTGCCAGCAGGTCAGGGTCTGGAAACACCATATATTTT,CASRSGSGNTIYF
TRBJ2-7,TRBV14,.,.,TGTGCCAGCAGCCACCAGGGCTCGAGAATCTACGAGCAGTACTTC,CASSHQGSRIYEQYF
TRBJ2-1,TRBV7-9,.,.,TGTGCCAGCAGCTTCCTTAGCTACAATGAGCAGTTCTTC,CASSFLSYNEQFF
TRBJ2-7,TRBV29-1,TRBD1,few,TGCAGCGTTGCCACGTCGAACAGGGGGCATCCCTACGAGCAGTACTTC,CSVATSNRGHPYEQYF
TRBJ2-1,TRBV12-3/TRBV12-4,.,.,TGTGCCAGCAGTTTATGGGCGGATCCGTACAATGAGCAGTTCTTC,CASSLWADPYNEQFF
TRBJ2-7,TRBV5-1,.,few,TGCGCCAGCAGCTTGGGTTATAATGTAAACAGACCCTACGAGCAGTACTTC,CASSLGYNVNRPYEQYF
TRBJ1-1,TRBV20-1,.,.,TGCAGTGCTTATAAGATGTCCGGGACACAGTATTTCTTT,CSAYKMSGTQYFF
TRBJ2-5,TRBV5-5,.,.,TGTGCCAGCAGACTAGGACTCTATCAAGAGACCCAGTACTTC,CASRLGLYQETQYF
TRBJ2-3,TRBV29-1,.,few,TGCAGCGTCCTGGGGCGGAACACAGATACGCAGTATTTT,CSVLGRNTDTQYF
TRBJ1-1,TRBV15,.,few,TGTGCCACCAGCAGAAGTACAACTTCGAACACTGAAGCTTTCTTT,CATSRSTTSNTEAFF
TRBJ1-6,TRBV27,TRBD1,few,TGTGCCAGCAGTCGAACCGGGACAGGGGTGAATTCACCCCTCCACTTT,CASSRTGTGVNSPLHF
TRBJ1-2,TRBV30,.,.,TGTGCCTGGAGGGCAGCTGGGCTCTATGGCTACACCTTC,CAWRAAGLYGYTF
TRBJ2-1,TRBV2,.,.,TGTGCCAGCAGTGGCGGGGGACAACCGAATGAGCAGTTCTTC,CASSGGGQPNEQFF
TRBJ2-1,TRBV29-1,.,.,TGCAGCGTTGGATTTAGCGTGGGGCCCTACAATGAACAGTTCTTC,CSVGFSVGPYNEQFF
TRBJ1-4,TRBV7-9,TRBD1,few,TGTGCCAGCAGCCCGGACAGGGGCGATGAAAAACTGTTTTTT,CASSPDRGDEKLFF
TRBJ1-1,TRBV28,TRBD1,few,TGTGCCAGCAGTCCCCTCCGGACAGGGATGAACACTGAAGCTTTCTTT,CASSPLRTGMNTEAFF
TRBJ2-5,TRBV9,.,.,TGTGCCAGCAGCGTCGGCGTCCGGGACGAGACCCAGTACTTC,CASSVGVRDETQYF
TRBJ2-1,TRBV6-5,TRBD1,few,TGTGCCAGCAGTTACTCCGGGACAGAGCCTGAGCAGTTCTTC,CASSYSGTEPEQFF
TRBJ2-1,TRBV20-1,.,few,TGCAGTGCTAGAGATATCCGGTCTGAGAACAATGAGCAGTTCTTC,CSARDIRSENNEQFF
TRBJ2-1,TRBV7-2,.,.,TGTGCCAGCAGCTTATTGACTAGCTCCTACAATGAGCAGTTCTTC,CASSLLTSSYNEQFF